The 14 T cell receptor beta chains presented below share a single source sample, sequenced in a study of blood T cell repertoires in COVID-19. The repertoire was sequenced with immunoSEQ multiplex PCR; TCRdb's copy has only in-frame clones and lacks some. The table lists about 200,000 clones, roughly 82% of them singletons. Sequencing was done on a sample of PBMCs or T cells enriched from blood (not recorded which). The receptors come from a man aged 35-49 years who had recovered from COVID-19.

The V and J genes are TRBV30 and TRBJ1-2; weak D call: TRBD1 (5 bases). The germline V gene encodes CDR1 GTSNPN and CDR2 SVGIG (reference sequence). The CDR3 length is 12 residues. Between the trimmed V and J ends, which lost 3 bases and 4 bases, there was a span of 9 bases. In DNA form, the CDR3 reads TGTGCCTGGAGCTACAGGAGCTATGGCTACACCTTC. It yields the protein CAWSYRSYGYTF.

The CDR3 region is CASSLGGILRGEQFF. CDR3 DNA sequence: TGTGCCAGCAGCTTGGGGGGGATTCTCAGAGGTGAGCAGTTCTTC. The gene calls are TRBV11-2 and TRBJ2-1; 7 nucleotides agree with TRBD2. V lost 3 bases to trimming and J lost 9 bases; unmatched junction nucleotides: 11. From germline, CDR1 is SGHAT and CDR2 FQNNGV. The CDR3 spans 15 residues.

The chain links TRBV7-2 to TRBJ1-1; 10 bases agree with TRBD1. The trim removed 5 bases at V and 12 bases at J, leaving 9 bases unmatched. The CDR3 is 13 residues long. Germline V CDR1 and CDR2: SGHTA, FQGNSA. The CDR3 DNA reads as TGTGCCAGCAGCCTAGGGACAGGGGCTATATCTTTCTTT. Residues: CASSLGTGAISFF.

The chain carries TRBV6-5 and TRBJ1-2, with a tentative D call TRBD1 (5 bases). Trimming removed 5 bases at V and 0 bases at J, with 7 bases between. This CDR3 has 13 amino acids. Germline values: CDR1 MNHEY, CDR2 SVGAGI. The DNA of the CDR3 is TGTGCCAGCAGTCGGACACCTAACTATGGCTACACCTTC. It translates to CASSRTPNYGYTF.

The chain is built from TRBV7-2 and TRBJ1-6, with 10 positions matching TRBD1. The trim removed 5 bases at V and 8 bases at J, leaving 6 bases unmatched. The V gene's germline CDR1 is SGHTA and CDR2 FQGNSA. This CDR3 contains 15 residues. CDR3 sequence (DNA): TGTGCCAGCAGCACGGGACAGGGGCGGGATTCACCCCTCCACTTT. Translation gives CASSTGQGRDSPLHF.

V and J are TRBV4-1 and TRBJ2-7; tentative D call: TRBD2 (5 bases). The CDR3 is 14 amino acids. V was clipped by 7 bases and J by 1 base, with 14 bases between them. Germline loops: CDR1 MGHRA, CDR2 YSYEKL. The CDR3: CASTPTRDSYEQYF. As DNA, the CDR3 is TGCGCCAGCACCCCAACGAGGGATTCCTACGAGCAGTACTTC.

The gene calls are TRBV18 and TRBJ2-1; 9 nucleotides match TRBD2. CDR3 length equals 16 residues. The V segment lost 0 bases and the J segment 2 bases; nucleotides outside the gene matches: 2. Germline-derived CDR1 and CDR2 are KGHSH and LQKENI. DNA of the CDR3: TGTGCCAGCTCACCACCGGGCGGGAGGGCCTACAATGAGCAGTTCTTC. It yields the protein CASSPPGGRAYNEQFF.

CDR3 protein: CASTLYEEGVGGYTF. CDR3 coding DNA: TGTGCCAGCACCCTATACGAGGAAGGGGTTGGTGGCTACACCTTC. The chain joins TRBV7-9 to TRBJ1-2; tentatively, D is TRBD1 (5 bases). The length of the CDR3 is 15 residues. Trimming removed 7 bases at V and 7 bases at J, with 22 bases between. Per the germline V gene, CDR1 is SEHNR and CDR2 is FQNEAQ (reference sequence).

The J gene is TRBJ2-3, the V gene TRBV28, with 9 bases lining up with TRBD1. The CDR3 contains 18 residues. The germline V gene encodes CDR1 MDHEN and CDR2 SYDVKM. With V trimmed by 1 base and J by 4 bases, 12 bases remained unmatched. Here the CDR3 reads CASSLFVARDRVADTQYF. DNA for the CDR3: TGTGCCAGCAGTTTATTCGTCGCGCGGGACAGGGTGGCAGATACGCAGTATTTT.

This sequence joins TRBV19 and TRBJ1-2; 7 positions agree with TRBD1. V lost 6 bases and J lost 0; bases outside the gene matches: 13. The CDR3 runs 17 residues. Germline V gives CDR1 LNHDA, CDR2 SQIVND (reference sequence). The CDR3: CASRAWDSLSTNYGYTF. CDR3 bases: TGTGCCAGTAGAGCTTGGGACAGCCTATCGACTAACTATGGCTACACCTTC.

DNA for the CDR3: TGTGCCAGCAGCTTCGGGGTTATCGAGACCCAGTACTTC. It yields the protein CASSFGVIETQYF. The chain recombines TRBV7-7 with TRBJ2-5, with D possibly matching TRBD2 (5 bases). CDR3 length equals 13 residues. The ends were cut back, 3 bases at V and 5 bases at J, with 10 bases in the middle. The germline gives CDR1 SSHAT, CDR2 FNYEAQ (reference sequence).

A few counts support this clone. Other DNA variants within this sample encode the same CDR3. The CDR3, as DNA: TGTGCCAGCAGTTTGCCAGGGTATGGCTACACCTTC. Translated: CASSLPGYGYTF. This chain connects TRBV28 to TRBJ1-2, with D possibly matching TRBD1 (5 bases). The germline CDR1 and CDR2 sequences are MDHEN and SYDVKM. V was shortened by 3 bases and J by 5 bases, with 7 bases between the two germline ends. The length of the CDR3 is 12 residues.

This clone has only a few counts. This chain connects TRBV5-1 to TRBJ2-7, with 7 bases fitting TRBD1. Germline V gene data show CDR1 as SGHRS and CDR2 as YFSETQ. V was clipped by 0 bases and J by 5 bases; unmatched bases: 8. The CDR3 covers 15 residues. CDR3 region: CASSLVRGRGDEQYF. The DNA of the CDR3 is TGCGCCAGCAGCTTGGTTAGGGGGCGAGGGGACGAGCAGTACTTC.

The genes are TRBV10-3 and TRBJ2-5; maybe TRBD2 (6 bases). V was pared by 0 bases and J by 2 bases, with 10 bases between. Germline lookup yields CDR1 ENHRY and CDR2 SYGVKD. The CDR3 extends over 15 amino acids. For the CDR3, the DNA is TGTGCCATCAGTGAGTCTTCGACTAGACAAGAGACCCAGTACTTC. This codes for CAISESSTRQETQYF.